This T cell receptor (beta chain) was identified during a study of blood T cells in healthy people across ages. Study outcomes and limitations: Long-lived donors carried more naive CD4+ cells and greater diversity than aged donors. A roughly linear age-dependent decrease characterized TCR beta diversity per million T cells.

In regard to this clonotype: Its antigen is unknown.

Germline loops: CDR1 MDHEN, CDR2 SYDVKM. The CDR3 is made up of 11 amino acids. Between the trimmed V and J ends, which lost 5 bases and 10 bases, there was a span of 9 bases. The authors ran a second PCR of about 7 to 11 cycles using a sample-barcoded 5' primer and a J-beta primer mix. TCRdb reprocessed the 5' RACE reads via MiXCR and lists one record per CDR3 protein. The sample comprises about 1 million distinct CDR3 sequences, 25% of which are singletons, and less than 0.85% rests with the top ten. These data were also filed under a second study, of T cells of mothers and their children. That paper notes: Per mother, over 9.5 million TCR beta CDR3 reads were obtained; per child, about 3 million. The data showed no persistent microchimeric T cell clones.

The sequence was obtained from a girl aged 2-15 years in good health. The chain carries TRBV28 and TRBJ2-1; D remains ambiguous. Sequencing was done on a sample of blood. The CDR3 is CASSTTFEQFF. The CDR3 DNA sequence: TGTGCCAGCAGTACGACTTTCGAGCAGTTCTTC.